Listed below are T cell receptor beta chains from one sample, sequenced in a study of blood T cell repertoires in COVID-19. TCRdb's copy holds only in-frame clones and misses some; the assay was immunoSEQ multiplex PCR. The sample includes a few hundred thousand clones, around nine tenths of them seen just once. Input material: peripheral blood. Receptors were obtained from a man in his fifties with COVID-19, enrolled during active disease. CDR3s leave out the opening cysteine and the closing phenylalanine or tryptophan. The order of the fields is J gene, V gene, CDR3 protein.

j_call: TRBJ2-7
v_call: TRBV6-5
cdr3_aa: ASLGGAAYEQY

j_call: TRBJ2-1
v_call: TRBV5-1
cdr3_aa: ASSLVLAGVGNEQF

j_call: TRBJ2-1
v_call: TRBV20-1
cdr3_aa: SAKTGIWQF

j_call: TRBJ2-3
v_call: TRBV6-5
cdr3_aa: ASTRGTGTDTQY

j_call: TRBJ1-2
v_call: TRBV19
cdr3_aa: ASTPGGGRGRDGYT

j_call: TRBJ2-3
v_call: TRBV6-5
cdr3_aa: ASSYSGGGGTDTQY

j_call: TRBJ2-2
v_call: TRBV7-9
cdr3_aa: ASSYRADTGELF

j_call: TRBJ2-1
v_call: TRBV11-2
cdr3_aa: ASSVKVGGTGRFDEQF

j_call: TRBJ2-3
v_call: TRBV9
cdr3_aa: ASSPTDRADTQY

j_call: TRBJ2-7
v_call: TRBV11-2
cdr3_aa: ASSLVQAGVDEQY

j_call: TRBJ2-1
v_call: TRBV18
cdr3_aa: ASSPTTGLRYNEQF